The clone carrying this T cell receptor (beta chain) was recorded a few times. The data stem from a study of blood T cell repertoires in COVID-19. Study summary: Acute and convalescent COVID-19 samples came from the United States, Italy and Spain. The cDNA or gDNA used as material had been derived from T cells, B-cell-depleted T cells, or PBMCs.

Germline V gene sequence: CDR1 SGHRS, CDR2 YFSETQ. V shed 4 bases and J shed 0 bases, with 13 bases lying between them. This CDR3 region has 16 residues. Generated by immunoSEQ multiplex PCR, the TCRdb table keeps only in-frame clones and is missing some. The sample includes a few hundred thousand clones, 80% to 90% seen only once; the top ten take less than 6.5%. The chain couples TRBV5-1 to TRBJ2-2; TRBD1 might be the D (5 bases). The TCR originated in a woman aged 60-75 years who had recovered from COVID-19. The specimen was peripheral blood. CDR3 region: CASSRGQLANTGELFF. DNA of the CDR3: TGCGCCAGCAGCCGAGGACAACTCGCGAACACCGGGGAGCTGTTTTTT.